One sample yielded the 32 T cell receptor beta chains listed below, sequenced in a study of cytomegalovirus exposure and HLA in healthy donors. 13 Jbeta primers and 60 Vbeta primers were used for the PCR. Only in-frame clones appear in the TCRdb table, and some are missing; sequencing was by immunoSEQ multiplex PCR. The sample lists some 150,000 clones; roughly 80% were seen once. Sequenced: PBMCs. The receptors derive from a woman aged 45-60 years in good health and CMV-seropositive.

This clone appeared a single time. The genes are TRBV6-5 and TRBJ1-2; 7 bases are a match to TRBD1. Per germline, CDR1 MNHEY and CDR2 SVGAGI. The CDR3 length is 13 residues. Germline trimming cut 2 bases from V and 6 bases from J; bases unmatched to any gene: 3. CDR3 bases: TGTGCCAGCAGTTACGTCACAGGGGATGGCTACACCTTC. Protein: CASSYVTGDGYTF.

The chain recombines TRBV13 with TRBJ1-1; 7 bases align to TRBD1. The V gene end was trimmed by 5 bases and the J gene end by 3 bases; junction bases not matched to a gene: 3. The CDR3 sequence is 13 residues long. CDR1 PRHDT and CDR2 FYEKMQ come from the germline V gene (reference sequence). CDR3 sequence: CASSGGQYTEAFF. The CDR3 bases are TGTGCCAGCAGCGGGGGACAGTACACTGAAGCTTTCTTT. The entire variable domain, with the rest obtained from reference TRBV13 and TRBJ1-1, is as follows: AAGVIQSPRHLIKEKRETATLKCYPIPRHDTVYWYQQGPGQDPQFLISFYEKMQSDKGSIPDRFSAQQFSDYHSELNMSSLELGDSALYFCASSGGQYTEAFFGQGTRLTVV.

This rearrangement joins TRBV18 to TRBJ2-5, with D tentatively TRBD2 (5 bases). Germline values: CDR1 KGHSH, CDR2 LQKENI. V was clipped by 6 bases and J by 2 bases, with 10 bases between them. CDR3 length: 13 amino acids. The CDR3 DNA reads TGTGCCAGCTCCCGCGGACTTCAAGAGACCCAGTACTTC. Amino acid sequence: CASSRGLQETQYF.

The chain recombines TRBV15 with TRBJ2-3, with 12 positions matching TRBD1. The germline gives CDR1 LNHNV, CDR2 YYDKDF (reference sequence). This CDR3 region has 14 residues. V was pared by 3 bases and J by 6 bases, with 1 base of the junction left unmatched. The CDR3 spells CATSRGQGADTQYF. In nucleotides, the CDR3 is TGTGCCACCAGCAGGGGACAGGGGGCGGATACGCAGTATTTT.

The V and J genes are TRBV5-5 and TRBJ1-1; no definite D call. CDR3 size: 15 residues. Germline assignment: CDR1 SGHKS and CDR2 YYEKEE (reference sequence). The V and J ends lost 1 base and 0 bases respectively, with 10 bases between them. CDR3 sequence (DNA): TGTGCCAGCAGCTTGAGCGCCCGATTGAACACTGAAGCTTTCTTT. Translated: CASSLSARLNTEAFF.

For this clone: One end of the junction varies from germline; a read error may be responsible. V usage is TRBV7-9 and J usage is TRBJ1-1; D is possibly TRBD1 (6 bases). The CDR3 is made up of 15 amino acids. Germline CDR1 is SEHNR and CDR2 is FQNEAQ (reference sequence). Written as DNA, the CDR3 is TGTTCCAGCAGCTTAGACAGGACGATTAACACTGAAGCTTTCTTT. This sequence encodes CSSSLDRTINTEAFF.

The chain carries TRBV5-4 and TRBJ1-1; D is possibly TRBD1 (5 bases). The CDR3 loop spans 14 amino acids. Deletions cut 1 base from V and 3 bases from J, with 10 bases between. Looked up from germline, CDR1 is SGHNT and CDR2 is YYREEE (reference sequence). The CDR3 loop is CASSLKGEDTEAFF. DNA for the CDR3: TGTGCCAGCAGCTTGAAAGGGGAAGACACTGAAGCTTTCTTT.

The chain uses TRBV13 and TRBJ2-1; the D is unclear. Trimming removed 4 bases from V and 4 bases from J, with 8 bases in between. The germline gives CDR1 PRHDT, CDR2 FYEKMQ (reference sequence). CDR3 size: 13 residues. Here the CDR3 reads CASSSSGYNEQFF. The CDR3 coding sequence is TGTGCCAGCAGCTCCTCAGGTTACAATGAGCAGTTCTTC. Supplemented by reference TRBV13 and TRBJ2-1, the full variable domain reads AAGVIQSPRHLIKEKRETATLKCYPIPRHDTVYWYQQGPGQDPQFLISFYEKMQSDKGSIPDRFSAQQFSDYHSELNMSSLELGDSALYFCASSSSGYNEQFFGPGTRLTVL.

J is TRBJ1-2 and V is TRBV21-1; the table's D call of TRBD1 was not tested on the DNA. TRBV21-1 is given as a pseudogene. This CDR3 region has 19 residues. For the CDR3, the DNA is TGTGCCAGCAGCCCCCCCTGTCGAATTTTGCCCGACACGATCTCGGACTACACCTTC. It encodes CASSPPCRILPDTISDYTF.

CDR3 residues: CASSEVGACCYTF. The CDR3 DNA is TGTGCCAGCAGTGAAGTGGGGGCTTGTTGCTACACCTTC. The chain carries TRBV6-1 and TRBJ1-2; tentative D call: TRBD1 (6 bases). CDR1 and CDR2 from the germline V gene are MNHNS and SASEGT. The CDR3 extends over 13 amino acids. Trimming removed 1 base at V and 9 bases at J, with 12 bases between.

The chain has TRBV10-3 and TRBJ1-2; 12 nucleotides agree with TRBD1. CDR1 is ENHRY, CDR2 SYGVKD, per germline. The CDR3 has 16 amino acids. V shed 4 bases and J 4 bases; nucleotides not matched to a gene: 7. The CDR3 DNA follows: TGTGCCATCAGTGCGGGGACAGGGGGCGCGGGCTATGGCTACACCTTC. It is translated as CAISAGTGGAGYGYTF.

The V gene is TRBV6-1, the J gene TRBJ2-7; D possibly corresponds to TRBD2 (6 bases). Germline assignment: CDR1 MNHNS and CDR2 SASEGT. V lost 2 bases, J lost 9 bases, and 20 bases lay in between. The CDR3 covers 15 residues. The CDR3 nucleotides read TGTGCCAGCAGTGAATATTCTAGCGCGGGCGAAGTGCAGTACTTC. Amino acid sequence: CASSEYSSAGEVQYF.

This chain connects TRBV7-2 to TRBJ1-2; a weak D match, TRBD1 (5 bases). The V end was cut by 5 bases, the J end by 6 bases, with 16 bases between. The CDR3 consists of 14 residues. Germline CDR1 is SGHTA and CDR2 is FQGNSA. CDR3 region: CASSLKWGGDGYTF. In DNA form, the CDR3 reads TGTGCCAGCAGCCTAAAATGGGGGGGGGATGGCTACACCTTC. The entire variable domain, with the rest obtained from reference TRBV7-2 and TRBJ1-2, is as follows: GAGVSQSPSNKVTEKGKDVELRCDPISGHTALYWYRQSLGQGLEFLIYFQGNSAPDKSGLPSDRFSAERTGGSVSTLTIQRTQQEDSAVYLCASSLKWGGDGYTFGSGTRLTVV.

The chain carries TRBV2 and TRBJ1-3; 9 bases align to TRBD1. This CDR3 has 15 residues. Germline trimming cut 2 bases from V and 9 bases from J; bases unmatched to any gene: 8. In germline, CDR1 is SNHLY, CDR2 FYNNEI. DNA for the CDR3: TGTGCCAGCAGTGAATTGCGGGACAGGGTTAGCACCATATATTTT. This sequence encodes CASSELRDRVSTIYF.

The chain joins TRBV5-1 to TRBJ2-3, with D possibly TRBD2 on 6 matching bases. The CDR3 runs 19 residues. Between the trimmed V and J ends, which lost 4 bases and 0 bases, there was a span of 24 bases. Germline loops: CDR1 SGHRS, CDR2 YFSETQ. CDR3 sequence: CASSARIRRDLTSTDTQYF. The CDR3 nucleotides read TGCGCCAGCAGCGCGCGAATCCGGAGGGACTTGACTAGCACAGATACGCAGTATTTT.

In this sample, this clone turned up a few times. V usage is TRBV20-1 and J usage is TRBJ1-1; D uncertain. The CDR3 contains 11 residues. V was cut by 4 bases and J by 11 bases, with 14 bases left in between. Per the germline V gene, CDR1 is DFQATT and CDR2 is SNEGSKA (reference sequence). The CDR3 loop reads CSAMGRQEAFF. The CDR3 DNA reads TGCAGTGCTATGGGTAGACAAGAGGCTTTCTTT.

This clone was counted only a few times. The CDR3 loop is CASSLLSRRSYEQYF. Here the CDR3 DNA reads TGTGCCAGCAGTTTACTTTCGCGGCGCTCCTACGAGCAGTACTTC. The chain recombines TRBV28 with TRBJ2-7, with D unresolved. The ends were cut back, 2 bases at V and 0 bases at J, with 11 bases in the middle. CDR1 and CDR2 (germline): MDHEN, SYDVKM. The CDR3 extends over 15 amino acids. Full variable domain (missing parts from reference TRBV28 and TRBJ2-7): DVKVTQSSRYLVKRTGEKVFLECVQDMDHENMFWYRQDPGLGLRLIYFSYDVKMKEKGDIPEGYSVSREKKERFSLILESASTNQTSMYLCASSLLSRRSYEQYFGPGTRLTVT.

The genes are TRBV5-4 and TRBJ1-4; TRBD1 matches at 8 bases. The CDR3 runs to 15 residues. Germline values: CDR1 SGHNT, CDR2 YYREEE (reference sequence). The V and J ends lost 4 bases and 4 bases, in that order; junction bases with no gene match: 6. The CDR3, as DNA: TGTGCCAGCAGCCGGACCGGGACAGGTAATGAAAAACTGTTTTTT. Amino acids: CASSRTGTGNEKLFF.

This chain uses TRBV18 with TRBJ2-3, with 15 bases fitting TRBD2. The germline gives CDR1 KGHSH, CDR2 LQKENI. The CDR3 contains 22 residues. V shed 2 bases and J 1 base; nucleotides not matched to a gene: 16. The CDR3 bases are TGTGCCAGCTCACCAAAGGCTCCGGTAGGACTAGCGGGGGGGATACGCACAGATACGCAGTATTTT. Amino acids: CASSPKAPVGLAGGIRTDTQYF.

The chain uses TRBV5-1 and TRBJ1-2; a weak D match, TRBD1 (6 bases). V dropped 4 bases and J dropped 4 bases, with 14 bases sitting between them. This CDR3 contains 14 residues. Germline loops: CDR1 SGHRS, CDR2 YFSETQ. The CDR3 region has the DNA TGCGCCAGCAGCGGGGGACACGGGCCCTATGGCTACACCTTC. Translated: CASSGGHGPYGYTF.

The chain couples TRBV6-6 to TRBJ1-1; D is ambiguous. V shed 3 bases and J shed 3 bases, with 11 bases lying between them. This CDR3 is built from 14 residues. Germline V gives CDR1 MNHNY, CDR2 SVGAGI (reference sequence). This CDR3 reads CASSYASGYTEAFF. As DNA, the CDR3 is TGTGCCAGCAGTTATGCTTCCGGTTACACTGAAGCTTTCTTT.

This rearrangement joins TRBV5-6 to TRBJ2-1; TRBD2 aligns across 12 bases. CDR1 is SGHDT, CDR2 YYEEEE, per germline. The CDR3 consists of 16 residues. With V trimmed by 1 base and J by 5 bases, 4 bases remained unmatched. The CDR3 nucleotides read TGTGCCAGCAGCTTGACGCGACTAGCGGGGGACAATGAGCAGTTCTTC. It yields the protein CASSLTRLAGDNEQFF.

The chain is built from TRBV7-6 and TRBJ1-1; 7 positions agree with TRBD1. The V gene's germline CDR1 is SGHVS and CDR2 FNYEAQ. V was pared by 5 bases and J by 6 bases, with 0 bases of the junction left unmatched. The CDR3 extends over 11 amino acids. The CDR3, as DNA: TGTGCCAGCAGCCAGGGGGCTGAAGCTTTCTTT. Amino acids: CASSQGAEAFF.

This clone turned up a few times. The chain employs TRBV5-1 and TRBJ2-7, with D perhaps matching TRBD2 (5 bases). Trimming left V 4 bases short and J 7 bases short, with 21 bases between. The CDR3 runs to 15 residues. Germline V CDR1 and CDR2: SGHRS, YFSETQ. The CDR3 nucleotides are TGCGCCAGCAGCCTTTCTCAGACACTTTCGGGGGAGCAGTACTTC. This gives the protein CASSLSQTLSGEQYF.

The chain links TRBV5-4 to TRBJ2-1; 7 bases match TRBD2. The CDR3 runs 18 residues. The V segment lost 4 bases and the J segment 7 bases; nucleotides outside the gene matches: 20. Germline values: CDR1 SGHNT, CDR2 YYREEE (reference sequence). DNA for the CDR3: TGTGCCAGCAGCCCAGAAACACTGAGGGAGGGTGTGAGGAATGAGCAGTTCTTC. Its translation: CASSPETLREGVRNEQFF.

The chain recombines TRBV9 with TRBJ2-3, with a possible D match to TRBD1 (8 bases). This CDR3 is 16 amino acids long. Germline V lookup: CDR1 SGDLS, CDR2 YYNGEE. The V and J ends lost 4 bases and 2 bases respectively, with 17 bases between them. This CDR3 is CASSPRGRGYTDTQYF. The CDR3 nucleotides read TGTGCCAGCAGCCCCAGGGGGCGGGGGTACACAGATACGCAGTATTTT.

The chain combines TRBV10-2 with TRBJ1-1; 9 nucleotides match TRBD1. With V trimmed by 6 bases and J by 2 bases, 4 bases remained unmatched. This CDR3 has 14 amino acids. Germline V lookup: CDR1 WSHSY, CDR2 SAAADI. The CDR3 DNA reads TGCGCCAGCAGGGGGGACAGGGCTAACACTGAAGCTTTCTTT. This codes for CASRGDRANTEAFF.

V is TRBV4-3 and J is TRBJ1-6, with 10 bases that match TRBD1. With V trimmed by 3 bases and J by 1 base, 0 bases remained unmatched. The length of the CDR3 is 16 residues. CDR1 and CDR2 from the germline V gene are LGHNA and YSLEER. In nucleotides, the CDR3 is TGCGCCAGCAGCCAGGGACAGGGGTCCTATAATTCACCCCTCCACTTT. Translated: CASSQGQGSYNSPLHF.

This rearrangement joins TRBV9 to TRBJ2-1; 9 nucleotides line up with TRBD2. The trim removed 0 bases at V and 7 bases at J, leaving 8 bases unmatched. The CDR3 sequence is 16 residues long. From germline, CDR1 is SGDLS and CDR2 YYNGEE. The CDR3 region has the DNA TGTGCCAGCAGCGTAGCGATAGCGGGGGATGGAAATGAGCAGTTCTTC. Protein sequence: CASSVAIAGDGNEQFF.

V and J are TRBV29-1 and TRBJ2-1; 13 bases fit TRBD2. The CDR3 loop spans 15 amino acids. Germline V lookup: CDR1 SQVTM, CDR2 ANQGSEA. The junction had 0 bases not matched to a gene; V was cut back by 1 base and J by 3 bases. The CDR3 spells CSVEGLAGGYNEQFF. The CDR3, as DNA: TGCAGCGTTGAAGGACTAGCGGGGGGCTACAATGAGCAGTTCTTC.

The J gene is TRBJ2-7, the V gene TRBV27; unclear D gene. The CDR3 consists of 11 residues. Trimming took 6 bases from V and 6 from J, leaving 9 bases between them. Per the germline V gene, CDR1 is MNHEY and CDR2 is SMNVEV (reference sequence). Here the CDR3 DNA reads TGTGCCAGCAGCCTCAGAGGCGAGCAGTACTTC. Residues: CASSLRGEQYF.

This clone was observed a handful of times. The chain employs TRBV6-1 and TRBJ1-1; maybe TRBD1 (6 bases). This CDR3 region has 15 residues. V gave up 4 bases and J gave up 0 bases, with 12 bases separating them. Germline CDR1 reads MNHNS; CDR2 reads SASEGT. The CDR3 nucleotides are TGTGCCAGCAGTGCCAGGGGAGTGATGAACACTGAAGCTTTCTTT. Translating it yields CASSARGVMNTEAFF.